What follows is one T cell receptor beta chain and its context. This entry is derived from a study of T cell changes during pregnancy in multiple sclerosis. The V gene's germline CDR1 is LGHNA and CDR2 YNFKEQ. This CDR3 is built from 13 residues. The V end was cut by 4 bases, the J end by 8 bases, with 12 bases between. Measured with immunoSEQ multiplex PCR; TCRdb has only the in-frame clones, and not every one. The sample holds some 33,000 clones, about nine tenths seen once. The sample was CD8+ T cells from peripheral blood mononuclear cells, taken in the second trimester of pregnancy. The gene calls are TRBV4-2 and TRBJ2-1, with D possibly being TRBD2 (7 bases). This clonotype originated in a female donor in good health, enrolled as a control in a pregnancy study. For the CDR3, the DNA is TGTGCCAGCAGCCCGGGGGGCCTCGATGAGCAGTTCTTC. Translating it yields CASSPGGLDEQFF.